The 25 T cell receptor beta chains reported below all come from one sample, sequenced in a study of T cell clones after liver transplantation. TCRdb keeps only in-frame clones here, not all; method: immunoSEQ multiplex PCR. The repertoire holds fewer than 80,000 clones, with 84% as singletons. Specimen: CD4+ T cells from blood, collected roughly 48 months after liver transplant. Receptor source: a human patient who received a liver transplant. A share of the T cells may be of graft donor origin.

The chain uses TRBV27 and TRBJ2-7; 7 bases map to TRBD1. The germline gives CDR1 MNHEY, CDR2 SMNVEV (reference sequence). This CDR3 is 15 amino acids long. V gave up 6 bases and J gave up 6 bases; unmatched junction bases: 14. In DNA form, the CDR3 reads TGTGCCAGCAGGAGCGTGTACGGGCGACAGGGCGAGCAGTACTTC. Translating it yields CASRSVYGRQGEQYF.

This rearrangement joins TRBV11-2 to TRBJ2-7; 12 bases align to TRBD2. V was clipped by 5 bases and J by 11 bases; unmatched bases: 13. Germline V lookup: CDR1 SGHAT, CDR2 FQNNGV. The CDR3 extends over 15 amino acids. Written as DNA, the CDR3 is TGTGCCAGCAGCCCCCTAGGCGCTAGCGGGGGGGCGGAGTACTTC. Amino acid sequence: CASSPLGASGGAEYF. The full variable domain, its missing parts supplied by reference TRBV11-2 and TRBJ2-7, is EAGVAQSPRYKIIEKRQSVAFWCNPISGHATLYWYQQILGQGPKLLIQFQNNGVVDDSQLPKDRFSAERLKGVDSTLKIQPAKLEDSAVYLCASSPLGASGGAEYFGPGTRLTVT.

J is TRBJ1-5 and V is TRBV7-2; D call uncertain. The CDR3 runs to 15 residues. The V end was cut by 3 bases, the J end by 2 bases, with 11 bases between. Germline CDR1 and CDR2: SGHTA and FQGNSA. CDR3 DNA: TGTGCCAGCAGCTTGGGTAGGGCGGGCAATCAGCCCCAGCATTTT. Translation: CASSLGRAGNQPQHF.

The chain combines TRBV5-4 with TRBJ2-1, with 12 bases identical to TRBD2. Germline V gene sequence: CDR1 SGHNT, CDR2 YYREEE (reference sequence). This CDR3 region has 15 residues. After removal of 2 bases from V and 5 bases from J, the junction contained 2 bases not matched to a gene. CDR3 nucleotides: TGTGCCAGCAGCTTTGGACTAGCGGGGAACAATGAGCAGTTCTTC. This gives the protein CASSFGLAGNNEQFF.

This sequence joins TRBV6-1 and TRBJ2-1; D is unclear. The CDR3 sequence is 11 residues long. Germline CDR1 reads MNHNS; CDR2 reads SASEGT. Trimming pared 2 bases from V and 8 bases from J, leaving 4 bases between. The chain's CDR3 is CASSEFDEQFF. The CDR3 region has the DNA TGTGCCAGCAGTGAATTCGATGAGCAGTTCTTC.

The V gene is TRBV11-2, the J gene TRBJ1-1; D is unresolved. V lost 5 bases, J lost 2 bases, and 6 bases lay in between. The CDR3 spans 12 residues. CDR1 SGHAT and CDR2 FQNNGV come from the germline V gene. In nucleotides, the CDR3 is TGTGCCAGCAGCGTATCTAACACTGAAGCTTTCTTT. Its protein is CASSVSNTEAFF.

The chain couples TRBV11-3 to TRBJ2-3, with D possibly being TRBD1 or TRBD2 (5 bases each). This CDR3 is built from 13 residues. Germline V gene sequence: CDR1 SGHNT, CDR2 YENEEA. The V gene lost 5 bases and the J gene lost 5 bases, with 11 bases spanning the gap. CDR3 region: CASSDGDQDTQYF. The CDR3 coding sequence is TGTGCCAGCAGCGATGGGGACCAAGATACGCAGTATTTT. The complete variable domain, with remaining parts taken from reference TRBV11-3 and TRBJ2-3, reads EAGVVQSPRYKIIEKKQPVAFWCNPISGHNTLYWYLQNLGQGPELLIRYENEEAVDDSQLPKDRFSAERLKGVDSTLKIQPAELGDSAVYLCASSDGDQDTQYFGPGTRLTVL.

This clone turned up a few times. The genes are TRBV25-1 and TRBJ2-3, with 9 bases lining up with TRBD2. With V trimmed by 5 bases and J by 4 bases, 4 bases remained unmatched. CDR1 is MGHDK and CDR2 is SYGVNS in the germline V gene. The CDR3 is 14 amino acids. The CDR3 here is CASSPSGGSDTQYF. CDR3 coding DNA: TGTGCCAGCAGTCCCAGCGGGGGGTCAGATACGCAGTATTTT.

The V and J genes are TRBV11-2 and TRBJ2-1; 11 bases are a match to TRBD2. This CDR3 contains 18 residues. From germline, CDR1 is SGHAT and CDR2 FQNNGV. V shed 2 bases and J 8 bases; nucleotides not matched to a gene: 14. For the CDR3, the DNA is TGTGCCAGCAGCTTAAACTTAGCGGGGGGGTCCATTTTGGATGAGCAGTTCTTC. This translates into CASSLNLAGGSILDEQFF.

The rearrangement uses TRBV11-3 and TRBJ2-2; D uncertain. The length of the CDR3 is 13 residues. V lost 5 bases to trimming and J lost 2 bases, with 6 bases between them. CDR1 is SGHNT and CDR2 is YENEEA in the germline V gene. CDR3 protein: CASSRANTGELFF. The CDR3 coding sequence is TGTGCCAGCAGCCGAGCTAACACCGGGGAGCTGTTTTTT.

The chain joins TRBV7-9 to TRBJ1-1; D call uncertain. The CDR3 loop spans 13 amino acids. The germline V gene has CDR1 SEHNR and CDR2 FQNEAQ (reference sequence). The germline V and J ends were trimmed by 3 bases and 1 base, with 6 bases remaining between them. The CDR3 coding sequence is TGTGCCAGCAGCTTGCGACAGAACACTGAAGCTTTCTTT. This sequence encodes CASSLRQNTEAFF.

V gene TRBV18 combines with J gene TRBJ2-3; D may correspond to TRBD1 or TRBD2 (5 bases each). The V gene lost 4 bases and the J gene lost 0 bases, with 8 bases spanning the gap. Per germline, CDR1 KGHSH and CDR2 LQKENI. The CDR3 is 14 amino acids. For the CDR3, the DNA is TGTGCCAGCTCACTCCGGGACAGCACAGATACGCAGTATTTT. This codes for CASSLRDSTDTQYF. Using reference TRBV18 and TRBJ2-3 for the parts outside the CDR3, the full variable domain is NAGVMQNPRHLVRRRGQEARLRCSPMKGHSHVYWYRQLPEEGLKFMVYLQKENIIDESGMPKERFSAEFPKEGPSILRIQQVVRGDSAAYFCASSLRDSTDTQYFGPGTRLTVL.

This clone was detected once. CDR3 coding DNA: TGCGCCAGCAGCCAAGAGCCTAGCACGAAGACCCAGTACTTC. Translated: CASSQEPSTKTQYF. V and J are TRBV4-3 and TRBJ2-5, with D possibly matching TRBD2 (5 bases). V lost 0 bases and J 6 bases, leaving 11 bases between the germline ends. CDR1 is LGHNA, CDR2 YSLEER, per germline. The CDR3 contains 14 residues.

The J gene is TRBJ2-7, the V gene TRBV5-1; 7 bases are a match to TRBD2. The CDR3 spans 15 residues. The germline CDR1 and CDR2 sequences are SGHRS and YFSETQ. The V and J ends lost 0 bases and 3 bases, in that order; junction bases with no gene match: 6. CDR3 residues: CASSLVAGVNYEQYF. The DNA of the CDR3 is TGCGCCAGCAGCTTGGTGGCGGGGGTAAACTACGAGCAGTACTTC. Complete variable domain (other parts from reference TRBV5-1 and TRBJ2-7): KAGVTQTPRYLIKTRGQQVTLSCSPISGHRSVSWYQQTPGQGLQFLFEYFSETQRNKGNFPGRFSGRQFSNSRSEMNVSTLELGDSALYLCASSLVAGVNYEQYFGPGTRLTVT.

V gene TRBV28 combines with J gene TRBJ1-2; TRBD1 matches 8 bases. After removal of 5 bases from V and 4 bases from J, the junction contained 6 bases not matched to a gene. The CDR3 covers 14 residues. Per the germline V gene, CDR1 is MDHEN and CDR2 is SYDVKM. CDR3 DNA: TGTGCCAGCAGTCCACAAACAGGGGGCTATGGCTACACCTTC. Translating it yields CASSPQTGGYGYTF.

The J gene is TRBJ1-1, the V gene TRBV2; D ambiguous. V lost 6 bases, J lost 1 base, and 12 bases lay in between. This CDR3 has 14 residues. Germline CDR1 reads SNHLY; CDR2 reads FYNNEI. The CDR3 nucleotides read TGTGCCAGCAGCTTGCTACTCGGGAACACTGAAGCTTTCTTT. Residues: CASSLLLGNTEAFF.

This chain joins TRBV4-1 and TRBJ1-1; possibly TRBD1 for D (6 bases). The V gene's germline CDR1 is MGHRA and CDR2 YSYEKL. With 0 bases removed from V and 9 bases from J, the gap between germline ends came to 17 bases. This CDR3 region has 15 residues. CDR3 bases: TGCGCCAGCAGCCAAGAAGGTACGAGCGGGGGGCAAGCTTTCTTT. This codes for CASSQEGTSGGQAFF.

The chain has TRBV11-2 and TRBJ2-1; TRBD2 matches 8 bases. The CDR3 has 16 amino acids. Looked up from germline, CDR1 is SGHAT and CDR2 is FQNNGV. Trimming at V came to 5 bases and at J to 9 bases, leaving 15 bases not matched to a gene. The DNA of the CDR3 is TGTGCCAGCAGCCCCCCAGCGGGAGAGTTAGTAAGTGAGCAGTTCTTC. Amino acid sequence: CASSPPAGELVSEQFF.

This chain connects TRBV29-1 to TRBJ2-7; 12 positions match TRBD2. Germline assignment: CDR1 SQVTM and CDR2 ANQGSEA. The CDR3 contains 14 residues. V gave up 6 bases and J gave up 5 bases; unmatched junction bases: 8. The CDR3 here is CSVATSGRLNEQYF. As DNA, the CDR3 is TGCAGCGTCGCCACTAGCGGGAGGCTGAACGAGCAGTACTTC.

This clone was counted at least ten times. The V and J genes are TRBV18 and TRBJ2-1; 8 bases agree with TRBD2. Germline-derived CDR1 and CDR2 are KGHSH and LQKENI. V lost 3 bases, J lost 5 bases, and 6 bases stayed unmatched. The CDR3 covers 15 residues. The CDR3, as DNA: TGTGCCAGCTCACCTCGGATGACTAGCGACAATGAGCAGTTCTTC. Translating gives CASSPRMTSDNEQFF.

The chain uses TRBV5-1 and TRBJ2-1, with D perhaps TRBD2 (6 bases). V was cut by 0 bases and J by 6 bases, with 10 bases left in between. Germline CDR1 and CDR2: SGHRS and YFSETQ. This CDR3 is built from 14 residues. The CDR3 loop is CASSLAFGGNEQFF. Written as DNA, the CDR3 is TGCGCCAGCAGCTTGGCGTTCGGGGGCAATGAGCAGTTCTTC. The complete variable domain, with remaining parts taken from reference TRBV5-1 and TRBJ2-1, reads KAGVTQTPRYLIKTRGQQVTLSCSPISGHRSVSWYQQTPGQGLQFLFEYFSETQRNKGNFPGRFSGRQFSNSRSEMNVSTLELGDSALYLCASSLAFGGNEQFFGPGTRLTVL.

This clone was counted a few times. This rearrangement joins TRBV7-9 to TRBJ2-5, with TRBD1 identical over 7 bases. V lost 2 bases to trimming and J lost 4 bases; unmatched junction nucleotides: 1. Germline CDR1 reads SEHNR; CDR2 reads FQNEAQ (reference sequence). CDR3 length: 13 amino acids. CDR3 sequence reads: CASSLNRGETQYF. The DNA for the CDR3 is TGTGCCAGCAGCTTAAACAGGGGAGAGACCCAGTACTTC.

The V gene is TRBV9, the J gene TRBJ2-5, with TRBD2 matching over 12 bases. V was pared by 3 bases and J by 4 bases, with 10 bases of the junction left unmatched. This CDR3 has 17 amino acids. Germline CDR1 reads SGDLS; CDR2 reads YYNGEE. CDR3 sequence reads: CASSATGTSGSGETQYF. CDR3 bases: TGTGCCAGCAGCGCTACCGGGACTAGCGGGTCTGGAGAGACCCAGTACTTC.

The chain uses TRBV5-1 and TRBJ2-3, with TRBD2 matching over 8 bases. The CDR3 totals 16 residues. The V segment lost 0 bases and the J segment 0 bases; nucleotides outside the gene matches: 3. The germline CDR1 and CDR2 sequences are SGHRS and YFSETQ. CDR3 sequence: CASSLEPSGSTDTQYF. CDR3 DNA: TGCGCCAGCAGCTTGGAGCCTAGCGGGAGCACAGATACGCAGTATTTT.

V usage is TRBV7-2 and J usage is TRBJ1-5; D not resolved. V was shortened by 1 base and J by 0 bases, with 7 bases between the two germline ends. The germline CDR1 and CDR2 sequences are SGHTA and FQGNSA. This CDR3 is built from 15 residues. CDR3 nucleotide sequence: TGTGCCAGCAGCTTAGTGGTGAATAGCAATCAGCCCCAGCATTTT. Translated: CASSLVVNSNQPQHF.